This T cell receptor beta chain was obtained from a study of T cell repertoires in cytomegalovirus infection. Turning to the study itself: Evidence of both CMV infection and a matching HLA type came from public TCR beta signatures. Notes on the study in general: Individuals carrying CMV plus the relevant HLA were identified by cumulative frequency of public TCR beta families. Ex vivo responses were dominated by HLA-C-restricted CMV-specific TCR beta clonotypes.

TCRdb re-called the reads through MiXCR, storing one row per CDR3 protein. The table has approximately 140,000 distinct CDR3 sequences, 6.5% seen once. V was shortened by 0 bases and J by 1 base, with 8 bases between the two germline ends. Germline values: CDR1 SGHTA, CDR2 FQGNSA. CDR3 length: 15 residues. At least ten counts were recorded for this clonotype. The antigen is unknown. The chain uses TRBV7-2 and TRBJ2-3, with a weak D call TRBD2 (5 bases). The sample consisted of PBMCs. This TCR came from a human donor in good health (CMV status not recorded). Some clones in this sample may be carry-over from other donors' samples. The chain's CDR3 is CASSLARGRTDTQYF. CDR3 DNA sequence: TGTGCCAGCAGCTTAGCGAGAGGGCGCACAGATACGCAGTATTTT. The variable domain in full, with the rest retrieved from reference TRBV7-2 and TRBJ2-3, is GAGVSQSPSNKVTEKGKDVELRCDPISGHTALYWYRQSLGQGLEFLIYFQGNSAPDKSGLPSDRFSAERTGGSVSTLTIQRTQQEDSAVYLCASSLARGRTDTQYFGPGTRLTVL.